The clone carrying this TCR beta chain was seen a single time. Patients got ipilimumab 1 mg/kg beginning 14 to 28 days post-transplant. Through week 26, nivolumab 3 mg/kg IV was given weeks 1, 4, 7, 10, then biweekly. Profiled with immunoSEQ multiplex PCR; TCRdb holds only in-frame clones, not every one. Here the sample spans over 15,000 clones, 79% being singletons. Trimming took 3 bases from V and 2 from J, leaving 16 bases between them. The CDR3 totals 16 residues. The germline gives CDR1 MGHRA, CDR2 YSYEKL. These data come from a study of ipilimumab plus nivolumab after autologous stem cell transplantation. The wider study: Median doses per patient: a few ipilimumab, about 8 nivolumab. The DLBCL cohort had primary refractory and relapsed disease, with 18-month progression-free survival of approximately 83% and 30%.

The sequences come from PBMCs, collected in a trial of ipilimumab plus nivolumab as post-transplant consolidation. This TCR came from a male donor with diffuse large B-cell lymphoma. V is TRBV4-1 and J is TRBJ1-1; perhaps TRBD1 as D (5 bases). In nucleotides, the CDR3 is TGCGCCAGCAGCCAGGCGACCGGGACCTCAAACACTGAAGCTTTCTTT. Translation: CASSQATGTSNTEAFF.